This T cell receptor (beta chain) is from a study of T-cell reconstitution after alpha-beta-depleted transplantation in children. This sample's TCRbeta library carried unique molecular identifier barcodes. TCRdb reprocessed the PCR reads with MiXCR, giving one entry per CDR3 protein. The profile shows 600,000 to 700,000 distinct CDR3 sequences, over 15% of them singletons. CDR1 SGDLS and CDR2 YYNGEE come from the germline V gene. The CDR3 covers 18 residues. J was trimmed by 2 bases and V by 3 bases; bases with no gene match: 12. The rearrangement uses TRBV9 and TRBJ2-1; the match to TRBD1 covers 9 bases. Source: PBMCs from the stem cell graft donor, taken from the stem cell graft. This TCR was sampled from a human donor who donated a stem cell graft to a child with acute myeloid leukemia. CDR3 loop: CASSALGQGRTTYNEQFF. For the CDR3, the DNA is TGTGCCAGCAGCGCCCTAGGACAGGGGCGGACCACCTACAATGAGCAGTTCTTC.